This TCR beta chain was observed in a study of T cells after yellow fever vaccination. Study observations and caveats: CD4 and CD8 compartments shared a small share of clonotypes.

One entry per CDR3 protein, called by TCRdb with MiXCR from the 5' RACE reads. The sample holds roughly 170,000 distinct CDR3 sequences; around 9% are singletons and the top ten take roughly 40%. This clonotype has ten or more counts. Its cognate antigen is unknown. This specimen was CD8+ T cells sorted from PBMCs, taken 45 days after the yellow fever booster vaccination. The source of this sequence is a man between 18 and 29 years old who received the YFV17D yellow fever vaccine.

The CDR3 bases are TGTGCCACCAGCAGAGTGATGGCCCCGGGGACTGAAGCTTTCTTT. It translates to CATSRVMAPGTEAFF. The chain links TRBV15 to TRBJ1-1; D gene ambiguous. Trimming pared 1 base from V and 5 bases from J, leaving 14 bases between. This CDR3 is built from 15 residues. The germline CDR1 and CDR2 sequences are LNHNV and YYDKDF (reference sequence).